These 5 T cell receptor beta chains originate from one sample sequenced in a study of Ad26.COV2.S vaccination and SARS-CoV-2 variants. Treatment described: around 19 received Ad26.COV2.S at low or high dose, single or two shots; 5 received placebo; per-sample allocation not given. Sampling occurred on day 63 after the first vaccine or placebo injection. TCRdb's table, derived via immunoSEQ multiplex PCR, lists solely in-frame clones and lacks some. The repertoire holds roughly 460,000 clones, with approximately 90% as singletons. This material consisted of peripheral blood, taken in a trial of Ad26.COV2.S vaccine versus placebo. The receptors here all came from a person aged 18 to 59 who received the Ad26.COV2.S COVID-19 vaccine or a placebo.

The chain links TRBV6-5 to TRBJ2-7; weak D call: TRBD1 (6 bases). Germline V gives CDR1 MNHEY, CDR2 SVGAGI. V lost 2 bases, J lost 0 bases, and 11 bases lay in between. This CDR3 comprises 15 residues. The CDR3 region is CASSYGTKSSYEQYF. CDR3 coding DNA: TGTGCCAGCAGTTACGGGACAAAGAGCTCCTACGAGCAGTACTTC.

The V and J genes are TRBV25-1 and TRBJ2-1; D tentatively reads TRBD1 or TRBD2 (5 bases each). V was clipped by 1 base and J by 4 bases, with 14 bases between them. Germline CDR1 is MGHDK and CDR2 is SYGVNS. The CDR3 is 16 amino acids. CDR3 DNA: TGTGCCAGCAGTGAATCAGTCGGGGCTAGGTACAATGAGCAGTTCTTC. This codes for CASSESVGARYNEQFF.

This CDR3 reads CASSTSTRDRPYYGYTF. The CDR3, as DNA: TGTGCCAGTAGTACATCAACCAGGGACAGACCCTACTATGGCTACACCTTC. The rearrangement uses TRBV19 and TRBJ1-2, with 7 bases lining up with TRBD1. The CDR3 length is 17 residues. The germline V gene has CDR1 LNHDA and CDR2 SQIVND (reference sequence). V lost 4 bases and J lost 3; bases outside the gene matches: 14.

This clone was seen a single time. The chain combines TRBV6-5 with TRBJ1-3; the D gene is possibly TRBD1 (6 bases). V was pared by 2 bases and J by 0 bases, with 8 bases between. This CDR3 spans 15 amino acids. Germline CDR1 MNHEY, CDR2 SVGAGI. The CDR3 is CASSYRGGSGNTIYF. The CDR3 coding sequence is TGTGCCAGCAGTTACCGAGGGGGCTCTGGAAACACCATATATTTT.

This clone was counted only a few times. The genes are TRBV3-1 (or the pseudogene TRBV3-2) and TRBJ2-4; D may be TRBD2 (5 bases). Per the germline V gene, CDR1 is LGHDT and CDR2 is YNNKEL (reference sequence). The CDR3 runs 16 residues. The V end lost 6 bases, the J end lost 0 bases, and 15 bases lay between the germline ends. In DNA, the CDR3 is TGTGCCAGCAGTACAAACCCGGGGAGAGCCAAAAACATTCAGTACTTC. It encodes CASSTNPGRAKNIQYF.